This is a list of T cell receptor beta chains from one sample in a study of T cell repertoires in cytomegalovirus infection. Using its own MiXCR run on the reads, TCRdb lists one record per CDR3 protein. The sample records about 180,000 distinct CDR3 sequences, roughly a sixth being singletons. The material sequenced was CD8+ T cells from PBMCs. The receptors were gathered from a human donor in good health (CMV status not recorded). Some clones in this sample may be carry-over from other donors' samples. The CDR3 runs from the conserved cysteine through the conserved F or W. D genes are given only for firm matches. Clone size is stated in some rows and not others, as once, few, many or a class when expanded.

abundance,v_gene,j_gene,d_gene,CDR3nt,CDR3aa
.,TRBV7-9,TRBJ1-5,.,TGTGCCAGCAGCAGTCGACCAGGGCAGGGGAGGGATCAGCCCCAGCATTTT,CASSSRPGQGRDQPQHF
.,TRBV7-8,TRBJ2-3,TRBD2,TGTGCCAGCAGCTTAGTGGCTAGCGGGGGGCCCCAGAACTCAGATACGCAGTATTTT,CASSLVASGGPQNSDTQYF
few,TRBV20-1,TRBJ2-6,.,TGCAGTGCTAGAGAGATTAGGGGGGCCAACGTCCTGACTTTC,CSAREIRGANVLTF
few,TRBV6-1,TRBJ2-7,.,TGTGCCAGCAGTTCCCCTCACTACGAGCAGTACTTC,CASSSPHYEQYF
few,TRBV6-5,TRBJ2-7,.,TGTGCCAGCAGTTACTCACAGAGAACCTACGAGCAGTACTTC,CASSYSQRTYEQYF
.,TRBV4-1,TRBJ1-1,.,TGCGCCAGCAGCCAGAGAGGAGCTATGAACACTGAAGCTTTCTTT,CASSQRGAMNTEAFF
.,TRBV6-2/TRBV6-3,TRBJ2-6,TRBD1,TGTGCCAGCAGTTTGGACAGGGTGGAAAGTGGGGCCAACGTCCTGACTTTC,CASSLDRVESGANVLTF
.,TRBV7-9,TRBJ2-3,TRBD1,TGTGCCAGCAGCCTAAGTGGGACAGGGAAGGCAGATACGCAGTATTTT,CASSLSGTGKADTQYF
few,TRBV6-2/TRBV6-3,TRBJ2-5,TRBD2,TGTGCCAGCAGTTCTAGCGGGGGATTGGAGACCCAGTACTTC,CASSSSGGLETQYF
.,TRBV12-3/TRBV12-4,TRBJ2-5,.,TGTGCCAGCAGCCTCAACTCGGGGCAAGAGACCCAGTACTTC,CASSLNSGQETQYF
.,TRBV28,TRBJ2-3,TRBD2,TGTGCCAGCAGTTTAGGTCTAGCGGGGGGCCCGAGCACAGATACGCAGTATTTT,CASSLGLAGGPSTDTQYF
.,TRBV4-1,TRBJ2-2,.,TGCGCCAGCAGCCAAGCTAGATTCACCGGGGAGCTGTTTTTT,CASSQARFTGELFF
.,TRBV6-2/TRBV6-3,TRBJ2-7,TRBD1,TGTGCCAGCAGTTACCCGAGGACAGGGGACAGCTCCTACGAGCAGTACTTC,CASSYPRTGDSSYEQYF
.,TRBV7-2,TRBJ1-2,.,TGTGCCAGCAGCTCGGACAGTTCGGGCTATGGCTACACCTTC,CASSSDSSGYGYTF
few,TRBV9,TRBJ1-2,TRBD1,TGTGCCAGCAGCGTAGGAGTTACGGGTTCAGGGGGGGCTTATGGCTACACCTTC,CASSVGVTGSGGAYGYTF
.,TRBV28,TRBJ2-5,.,TGTGCCAGCAGTTACCCTAGCGAAGAGACCCAGTACTTC,CASSYPSEETQYF
few,TRBV25-1,TRBJ1-1,.,TGTGCCAGCAGTCGCGACGAGGGCACTGAAGCTTTCTTT,CASSRDEGTEAFF
.,TRBV7-9,TRBJ2-1,TRBD2,TGTGCCAGCAGCTTAGGTCTAGCGGGAGTCTACGATGAGCAGTTCTTC,CASSLGLAGVYDEQFF
few,TRBV6-1,TRBJ2-6,.,TGTGCCAGCAGTCGCAGGGGTTCTGGGGCCAACGTCCTGACTTTC,CASSRRGSGANVLTF
.,TRBV4-1,TRBJ2-7,.,TGCGCCAGCAGCCAAGCTCTCGAGCAGTACTTC,CASSQALEQYF
few,TRBV7-9,TRBJ1-1,TRBD1,TGTGCCAGCAGCTTAGCGGGACAGACGAACACTGAAGCTTTCTTT,CASSLAGQTNTEAFF
many,TRBV7-8,TRBJ2-2,.,TGTGCCAGCCCCCTTCCACCAGGGGTCACCGGGGAGCTGTTTTTT,CASPLPPGVTGELFF
few,TRBV14,TRBJ2-7,TRBD1,TGTGCCAGCAGCCATGGACAGGGATCAATCCCCTACGAGCAGTACTTC,CASSHGQGSIPYEQYF
.,TRBV9,TRBJ2-7,TRBD1,TGTGCCAGCAGTTTGGGGACAGGGGGCCTCTACGAGCAGTACTTC,CASSLGTGGLYEQYF
few,TRBV28,TRBJ1-6,.,TGTGCCAGCACCAAGGGGAATTCACCCCTCCACTTT,CASTKGNSPLHF
few,TRBV4-1,TRBJ2-5,.,TGCGCCAGCAGCCCTACTCCAGGGGTGCAGGAGGAGACCCAGTACTTC,CASSPTPGVQEETQYF
.,TRBV4-1,TRBJ2-7,.,TGCGCCAGCAGCCAAGAGCAAGGGACCGGGTACGAGCAGTACTTC,CASSQEQGTGYEQYF
.,TRBV7-2,TRBJ2-1,TRBD2,TGTGCCAGCTTCGGCGGGGGGGCCTCCTACAATGAGCAGTTCTTC,CASFGGGASYNEQFF